The next 18 T cell receptor beta chains were all read from a single sample in a study of read filtering for tumor transcriptome and immune sequencing. Molecular barcoded adaptors covering alpha/delta and beta/gamma chains were used on about 0.4 ug RNA. TCRdb ran MiXCR on the reads and lists one entry per CDR3 protein. This sample has over 35,000 distinct CDR3 sequences; about 10% occur once, and the top ten carry approximately 30%. The sequencing input was a population of CD138-negative cells sorted from bone marrow. The receptors come from a donor at least 40 years old with multiple myeloma.

In its sample, this clonotype was seen many times. This chain uses TRBV27 with TRBJ1-1; no reliable D call. The CDR3 is made up of 13 amino acids. Germline values: CDR1 MNHEY, CDR2 SMNVEV (reference sequence). Trimming removed 5 bases from V and 1 base from J, with 8 bases in between. CDR3 amino acids: CASSRRENTEAFF. The CDR3 DNA reads as TGTGCCAGCAGTCGACGGGAGAACACTGAAGCTTTCTTT.

Worth noting for this clonotype: A much bigger clone sits one base away, suggesting this may be a read error. V is TRBV7-6 and J is TRBJ2-1, with D perhaps TRBD2 (5 bases). The CDR3 runs to 14 residues. In germline, CDR1 is SGHVS, CDR2 FNYEAQ. The CDR3: CASSLLDDYKEQFF. Here the CDR3 DNA reads TGTGCCAGCAGCTTATTGGACGACTACAAAGAGCAGTTCTTC.

There are many counts of this clonotype. A much larger clone differs from this one at a single base, so this may be a read error. Given the absence of the conserved phenylalanine or tryptophan at the CDR3 end, a read error is likely. The J gene is TRBJ2-7, the V gene TRBV11-3, with D perhaps assigned TRBD1 or TRBD2 (5 bases each). CDR3 length: 12 residues. The V gene's germline CDR1 is SGHNT and CDR2 YENEEA. Trimming removed 3 bases at V and 4 bases at J, with 7 bases between. CDR3 in amino acids: CASSLGVYEQYL. The CDR3 bases are TGTGCCAGCAGCTTGGGGGTATACGAGCAGTACCTC.

The CDR3 sequence: CASSLVAGAYNEQFF. The DNA for the CDR3 is TGCGCCAGCAGCTTGGTGGCAGGGGCGTACAATGAGCAGTTCTTC. The V gene is TRBV5-1, the J gene TRBJ2-1; D is possibly TRBD1 (6 bases). Germline CDR1 reads SGHRS; CDR2 reads YFSETQ. V was clipped by 0 bases and J by 4 bases, with 11 bases between them. The length of the CDR3 is 15 residues.

This clonotype showed up many times. The CDR3 DNA sequence: TGTGCCAGCAGTTCATCTACAGGGTCGTCGAAAAATTCACCCCTCCACTTT. Its protein product is CASSSSTGSSKNSPLHF. V and J are TRBV27 and TRBJ1-6, with D perhaps matching TRBD1 (6 bases). The CDR3 runs to 17 residues. The germline V gene encodes CDR1 MNHEY and CDR2 SMNVEV (reference sequence). V lost 4 bases to trimming and J lost 7 bases, with 20 bases between them.

With respect to this clonotype: This likely stems from a read error, as it lies one base from a far larger clone. V usage is TRBV5-5 and J usage is TRBJ2-7; D call uncertain. CDR1 is SGHKS, CDR2 YYEKEE, per germline (reference sequence). The length of the CDR3 is 13 residues. The DNA for the CDR3 is TGTGTCAGCAGCCGACGAGGTGCCTACGAGCAGTACTTC. As protein: CVSSRRGAYEQYF.

This clonotype has a count of ten or more. V is TRBV5-1 and J is TRBJ2-1; perhaps TRBD2 as D (7 bases). The V gene lost 0 bases and the J gene lost 7 bases, with 17 bases spanning the gap. Germline V gene sequence: CDR1 SGHRS, CDR2 YFSETQ. The CDR3 runs to 16 residues. CDR3 protein: CASSLELGGRGNEQFF. The CDR3 DNA reads as TGCGCCAGCAGCTTGGAATTGGGGGGGCGTGGTAATGAGCAGTTCTTC.

This clonotype was detected only once. A junction end diverges from the germline sequence, so it may reflect a read error. The chain joins TRBV5-1 to TRBJ2-7, with a weak D call TRBD2 (5 bases). This CDR3 is built from 15 residues. Germline V gives CDR1 SGHRS, CDR2 YFSETQ. CDR3 in DNA: TGCGCCAGCCGCTTGGCACACGGAGGTTCCTACGAGCAGTACTTC. Translation: CASRLAHGGSYEQYF.

V and J are TRBV5-1 and TRBJ2-2; 8 bases line up with TRBD1. V lost 0 bases, J lost 6 bases, and 1 base stayed unmatched. The CDR3 contains 14 residues. CDR1 and CDR2 from the germline V gene are SGHRS and YFSETQ. CDR3 DNA sequence: TGCGCCAGCAGCTTGGGGGACAGGTCCGGGGAGCTGTTTTTT. The encoded protein is CASSLGDRSGELFF. The full variable domain, in which reference TRBV5-1 and TRBJ2-2 provide the parts outside the CDR3, is KAGVTQTPRYLIKTRGQQVTLSCSPISGHRSVSWYQQTPGQGLQFLFEYFSETQRNKGNFPGRFSGRQFSNSRSEMNVSTLELGDSALYLCASSLGDRSGELFFGEGSRLTVL.

This chain connects TRBV3-1 to TRBJ2-3; no clear D gene. The CDR3 consists of 14 residues. Trimming removed 3 bases from V and 1 base from J, with 8 bases in between. Germline V gene lookup returns CDR1 LGHDT and CDR2 YNNKEL (reference sequence). The CDR3 is CASSHPGRTDTQYF. In nucleotides, the CDR3 is TGTGCCAGCAGCCATCCCGGGCGCACAGATACGCAGTATTTT.

This clonotype was seen at least ten times. The V gene is TRBV28, the J gene TRBJ2-6; the D gene is possibly TRBD2 (6 bases). The length of the CDR3 is 17 residues. Germline V CDR1 and CDR2: MDHEN, SYDVKM. V gave up 5 bases and J gave up 0 bases, with 14 bases separating them. The CDR3 sequence is CASSREGLNSGANVLTF. CDR3 sequence (DNA): TGTGCCAGCAGTCGTGAGGGACTTAACTCTGGGGCCAACGTCCTGACTTTC.

This clonotype was seen repeatedly, ten times or more. V usage is TRBV20-1 and J usage is TRBJ1-1; D is unclear. The V gene's germline CDR1 is DFQATT and CDR2 SNEGSKA (reference sequence). V dropped 6 bases and J dropped 1 base, with 12 bases sitting between them. CDR3 length equals 13 residues. CDR3 residues: CSAREDPNTEAFF. The CDR3 bases are TGCAGTGCGAGGGAGGATCCGAACACTGAAGCTTTCTTT.

This clonotype was recorded many times. The chain links TRBV4-2 to TRBJ1-1; weak D call: TRBD1 (5 bases). In germline, CDR1 is LGHNA, CDR2 YNFKEQ. The CDR3 is made up of 14 amino acids. Trimming stripped 2 bases from V and 6 bases from J, with 13 bases between. CDR3 DNA: TGTGCCAGCAGCCAACAGGGCGGGAGGGCTGAAGCTTTCTTT. It specifies CASSQQGGRAEAFF.

This clonotype was counted between two and nine times. A much larger clone lies a single base off, so this may be a read error. The J gene is TRBJ2-1, the V gene TRBV6-6; D gene unclear. The CDR3 is 14 residues long. CDR1 and CDR2 (germline): MNHNY, SVGAGI (reference sequence). DNA for the CDR3: TGTGCCAGCAGTAGTACGCTCGAAGGGAATGAGCTGTTCTTC. As protein: CASSSTLEGNELFF.

This clonotype was found many times. This chain joins TRBV30 and TRBJ1-6; TRBD1 is a possible D gene (5 bases). With 2 bases removed from V and 0 bases from J, the gap between germline ends came to 26 bases. The CDR3 covers 21 residues. In germline, CDR1 is GTSNPN, CDR2 SVGIG (reference sequence). The CDR3 DNA is TGTGCCTGGAGTACTCCAAGACAACGGGACCGAACGACCTCCTATAATTCACCCCTCCACTTT. Protein product: CAWSTPRQRDRTTSYNSPLHF.

Many counts were recorded for this clonotype. The rearrangement links TRBV7-2 to TRBJ2-1; 14 bases are a match to TRBD2. The germline CDR1 and CDR2 sequences are SGHTA and FQGNSA. The V segment lost 5 bases and the J segment 9 bases; nucleotides outside the gene matches: 12. The CDR3 runs 17 residues. CDR3 protein: CASSQGLAGGRRGEQFF. CDR3 nucleotide sequence: TGTGCCAGCAGCCAAGGACTAGCGGGGGGTAGGCGTGGTGAGCAGTTCTTC. The full variable domain, with the rest looked up from reference TRBV7-2 and TRBJ2-1, is GAGVSQSPSNKVTEKGKDVELRCDPISGHTALYWYRQSLGQGLEFLIYFQGNSAPDKSGLPSDRFSAERTGGSVSTLTIQRTQQEDSAVYLCASSQGLAGGRRGEQFFGPGTRLTVL.

This clonotype was found many times. The rearrangement joins TRBV5-6 to TRBJ2-1, with a possible D match to TRBD2 (5 bases). The germline CDR1 and CDR2 sequences are SGHDT and YYEEEE. The CDR3 runs 12 residues. The V and J ends lost 4 bases and 8 bases respectively, with 10 bases between them. The CDR3 DNA is TGTGCCAGCAGCCGGACTGTGGATGAGCAGTTCTTC. Its protein is CASSRTVDEQFF.

This chain connects TRBV6-5 to TRBJ2-1, with D maybe TRBD1 (7 bases). This CDR3 is built from 16 residues. Germline CDR1 is MNHEY and CDR2 is SVGAGI. Trimming took 2 bases from V and 8 from J, leaving 19 bases between them. The CDR3 sequence: CASSYGGTVNVHEQFF. The CDR3 coding sequence is TGTGCCAGCAGTTACGGCGGGACAGTTAACGTCCATGAGCAGTTCTTC.